These T cell receptor beta chains were read from a single sample in a study of T cells in Graves' hyperthyroidism and ophthalmopathy. TCRdb processed the multiplex PCR reads anew with MiXCR; each CDR3 protein has one entry. The sample contains approximately 330,000 distinct CDR3 sequences, 21% of which appear only once. Sequenced input: blood. These TCRs come from a woman in her forties or fifties with Graves' hyperthyroidism. Both conserved end residues are part of each CDR3. The D gene is left open where the match is weak. Some rows mark clone size as missing; the rest say once, few, many or name a class of expanded clone.

D gene,clone size,V gene,J gene,CDR3 protein,CDR3 DNA
-,many,TRBV9,TRBJ1-1,CASSVRFGTEAFF,TGTGCCAGCAGCGTACGCTTCGGCACTGAAGCTTTCTTT
-,many,TRBV27,TRBJ1-2,CASSFLTRLSGYTF,TGTGCCAGCAGTTTCCTAACTAGACTCAGTGGCTACACCTTC
-,-,TRBV7-9,TRBJ2-5,CASSFLGSLETQYF,TGTGCCAGCAGCTTTCTGGGTTCTCTAGAGACCCAGTACTTC
-,many,TRBV11-3,TRBJ1-1,CASSFGKTEAFF,TGTGCCAGCAGCTTTGGCAAGACTGAAGCTTTCTTT
-,-,TRBV28,TRBJ1-4,CASSFWPTNEKLFF,TGTGCCAGCAGTTTTTGGCCAACTAATGAAAAACTGTTTTTT
-,many,TRBV28,TRBJ1-2,CASSFERGGGYTF,TGTGCCAGCAGTTTCGAAAGGGGTGGCGGCTACACCTTC
TRBD1,-,TRBV25-1,TRBJ1-1,CASSALTGGRAEAFF,TGTGCCAGCAGTGCCCTCACAGGGGGCCGAGCTGAAGCTTTCTTT
TRBD1,-,TRBV6-1,TRBJ2-5,CASSTTGGYETQYF,TGTGCCAGCAGTACGACAGGGGGATACGAGACCCAGTACTTC
TRBD2,-,TRBV7-3,TRBJ2-1,CASSPRGVTPYEQFF,TGTGCCAGCAGCCCCCGGGGGGTCACCCCCTATGAGCAGTTCTTC
-,many,TRBV7-3,TRBJ1-1,CASSFGPSSGTEAFF,TGTGCCAGCAGCTTCGGACCATCGTCTGGGACTGAAGCTTTCTTT
TRBD2,-,TRBV11-3,TRBJ2-1,CASSRTPRLAGVLNEQFF,TGTGCCAGCAGCAGAACGCCCCGACTAGCGGGAGTACTCAATGAGCAGTTCTTC
-,many,TRBV2,TRBJ2-7,CASSDGYRYEQYF,TGTGCCAGCAGTGATGGGTATAGGTACGAGCAGTACTTC
-,-,TRBV30,TRBJ2-6,CAWGTGANVLTF,TGTGCCTGGGGCACTGGGGCCAACGTCCTGACTTTC
TRBD2,-,TRBV7-9,TRBJ2-2,CASSRGSGSGELFF,TGTGCCAGCAGCCGAGGTAGCGGGAGTGGGGAGCTGTTTTTT
-,once,TRBV28,TRBJ1-6,CASSLYRQGWNSPLHF,TGTGCCAGCAGTTTATACCGGCAGGGGTGGAATTCACCCCTCCACTTT
TRBD1,many,TRBV5-5,TRBJ2-2,CASSSGTGQNTGELFF,TGTGCCAGCAGCTCGGGGACAGGCCAAAACACCGGGGAGCTGTTTTTT
TRBD2,many,TRBV11-2,TRBJ2-2,CASSSGWTGTSQGAGELFF,TGTGCCAGCAGCTCAGGCTGGACCGGGACTAGCCAGGGGGCCGGGGAGCTGTTTTTT
-,many,TRBV7-3,TRBJ2-1,CASSEGLNNEQFF,TGTGCCAGCAGCGAGGGTCTAAACAATGAGCAGTTCTTC
-,-,TRBV4-1,TRBJ1-2,CASSHPLPRGRYTF,TGCGCCAGCAGCCACCCCCTCCCCCGGGGAAGGTACACCTTC
TRBD2,few,TRBV4-1,TRBJ2-3,CASSQVVLWLAGVKTQYF,TGCGCCAGCAGCCAAGTGGTTCTTTGGCTAGCGGGAGTAAAGACGCAGTATTTT
-,-,TRBV28,TRBJ2-2,CASSRHLANTGELFF,TGTGCCAGCAGTAGACATCTTGCGAACACCGGGGAGCTGTTTTTT
-,-,TRBV2,TRBJ2-3,CASRHRDGATDTQYF,TGTGCCAGCAGACACCGGGACGGAGCCACAGATACGCAGTATTTT
-,-,TRBV4-1,TRBJ2-4,CASSQGGFGKNIQYF,TGCGCCAGCAGCCAAGGGGGTTTCGGGAAAAACATTCAGTACTTC
-,many,TRBV6-6,TRBJ2-1,CASSYREWYRHNEQFF,TGTGCCAGCAGTTACCGAGAATGGTACAGGCACAATGAGCAGTTCTTC
-,many,TRBV7-8,TRBJ2-1,CASSLKDEQFF,TGTGCCAGCAGCTTAAAGGATGAGCAGTTCTTC
-,many,TRBV7-6,TRBJ2-2,CASSLVVGGTGELFF,TGTGCCAGCAGCTTAGTTGTGGGAGGCACCGGGGAGCTGTTTTTT
-,few,TRBV5-1,TRBJ1-5,CASSWDPNQPQHF,TGCGCCAGCAGCTGGGACCCCAATCAGCCCCAGCATTTT
-,-,TRBV11-2,TRBJ1-1,CASSHQGPTTEAFF,TGTGCCAGCAGCCACCAGGGCCCTACCACTGAAGCTTTCTTT
-,-,TRBV5-8,TRBJ2-7,CASSLGGGLISYEQYF,TGTGCCAGCAGCTTGGGCGGGGGCTTGATCTCCTACGAGCAGTACTTC
TRBD1,many,TRBV11-1,TRBJ1-6,CASSSRTGQGSPLHF,TGTGCCAGCAGCTCCCGGACAGGGCAGGGTTCACCCCTCCACTTT
-,-,TRBV20-1,TRBJ2-7,CSAIHRVKGGEQYF,TGCAGTGCTATCCACAGGGTAAAAGGAGGCGAGCAGTACTTC
-,many,TRBV3-1,TRBJ2-1,CASSQRTNGEQFF,TGTGCCAGCAGCCAAAGGACGAATGGTGAGCAGTTCTTC
-,many,TRBV18,TRBJ1-1,CASSPRGVAFF,TGTGCCAGCTCACCCAGAGGGGTAGCTTTCTTT
TRBD1,many,TRBV20-1,TRBJ2-7,CSARDRTGAEQYF,TGCAGTGCTAGAGACCGGACAGGGGCCGAGCAGTACTTC
TRBD1,many,TRBV28,TRBJ1-2,CASSFSGGYGYTF,TGTGCCAGCAGTTTTTCAGGGGGCTATGGCTACACCTTC
TRBD1,-,TRBV7-2,TRBJ2-7,CASSLTPGQLEQYF,TGTGCCAGCAGCCTGACTCCGGGACAGCTCGAGCAGTACTTC
-,-,TRBV6-1,TRBJ1-5,CASSANRVNQPQHF,TGTGCCAGCAGTGCAAACAGGGTTAATCAGCCCCAGCATTTT
TRBD1,once,TRBV20-1,TRBJ1-2,CSARAQTGEYSYTF,TGCAGTGCTAGAGCCCAAACAGGGGAGTATAGCTACACCTTC
TRBD2,-,TRBV9,TRBJ2-1,CASSAGTSGGQFF,TGTGCCAGCAGCGCCGGGACTAGCGGGGGGCAGTTCTTC
TRBD1,many,TRBV28,TRBJ2-3,CASTLDRVWTDTQYF,TGTGCCAGCACCCTTGACAGGGTTTGGACAGATACGCAGTATTTT
-,many,TRBV18,TRBJ1-1,CASSPLGGLEAFF,TGTGCCAGCTCACCCCTAGGTGGACTTGAAGCTTTCTTT
-,-,TRBV19,TRBJ1-1,CVSQFRNTEAFF,TGTGTCTCCCAATTTCGGAACACTGAAGCTTTCTTT
TRBD2,-,TRBV2,TRBJ2-1,CASTALAGTYNEQFF,TGTGCCAGCACCGCTCTAGCGGGCACCTACAATGAGCAGTTCTTC
-,few,TRBV20-1,TRBJ2-6,CSASSGANVLTF,TGCAGTGCTAGCTCTGGGGCCAACGTCCTGACTTTC
TRBD2,few,TRBV6-5,TRBJ2-5,CASSYSRTRGTQYF,TGTGCCAGCAGTTACTCTAGGACTAGAGGGACCCAGTACTTC
TRBD1,-,TRBV5-1,TRBJ2-1,CASNPGTGTNEQFF,TGCGCCAGCAACCCCGGGACAGGGACAAATGAGCAGTTCTTC
-,-,TRBV6-1,TRBJ2-7,CASSEAAGVVSYERYF,TGTGCCAGCAGTGAAGCAGCAGGGGTGGTTTCCTACGAGCGGTACTTC
-,many,TRBV28,TRBJ1-2,CASSLFQGGYTF,TGTGCCAGCAGTTTATTTCAGGGGGGCTACACCTTC
TRBD1,many,TRBV12-3/TRBV12-4,TRBJ2-1,CASSLVTGEVNNEQFF,TGTGCCAGCAGTTTAGTGACAGGGGAAGTAAACAATGAGCAGTTCTTC
-,-,TRBV5-1,TRBJ2-7,CASTKQGHEQYF,TGCGCCAGCACGAAACAGGGTCACGAGCAGTACTTC
TRBD1,-,TRBV7-9,TRBJ1-1,CASSVDRGGFDTEAFF,TGTGCCAGCAGCGTAGACAGGGGTGGTTTTGACACTGAAGCTTTCTTT
-,many,TRBV11-2,TRBJ2-7,CASSSEVTVTYEQYF,TGTGCCAGCAGCTCGGAGGTGACGGTGACCTACGAGCAGTACTTC
-,few,TRBV6-5,TRBJ1-6,CASSYGDKDSPLHF,TGTGCCAGCAGTTACGGGGACAAGGATTCACCCCTCCACTTT
-,-,TRBV5-1,TRBJ2-7,CASSFAQESSYEQYF,TGCGCCAGCAGCTTCGCACAGGAGAGCTCCTACGAGCAGTACTTC
-,few,TRBV14,TRBJ2-6,CASSQGKMRDTLSGANVLTF,TGTGCCAGCAGCCAAGGAAAGATGCGGGACACACTCTCTGGGGCCAACGTCCTGACTTTC
-,many,TRBV9,TRBJ1-3,CASSVGVRAGNTIYF,TGTGCCAGCAGCGTTGGGGTACGCGCTGGAAACACCATATATTTT
-,many,TRBV10-3,TRBJ1-6,CAISERGTNSPLHF,TGTGCCATCAGTGAGAGGGGAACAAATTCACCCCTCCACTTT
TRBD2,-,TRBV7-2,TRBJ2-3,CASSLGLRWGGSTDTQYF,TGTGCCAGCAGCTTAGGCCTCAGGTGGGGGGGTAGCACAGATACGCAGTATTTT
TRBD2,many,TRBV28,TRBJ2-7,CASGSGTSGSREQYF,TGTGCCAGCGGAAGCGGGACTAGCGGGAGCCGCGAGCAGTACTTC